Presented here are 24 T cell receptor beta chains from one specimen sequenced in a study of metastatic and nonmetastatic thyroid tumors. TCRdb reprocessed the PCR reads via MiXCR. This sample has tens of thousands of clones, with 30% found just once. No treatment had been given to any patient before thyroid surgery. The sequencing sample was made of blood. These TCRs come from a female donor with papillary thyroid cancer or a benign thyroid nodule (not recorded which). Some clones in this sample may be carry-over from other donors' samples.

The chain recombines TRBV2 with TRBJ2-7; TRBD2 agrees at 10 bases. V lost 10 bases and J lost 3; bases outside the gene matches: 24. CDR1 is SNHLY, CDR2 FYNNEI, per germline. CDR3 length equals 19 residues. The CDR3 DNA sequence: TGTGCCACCGAGAGGGCAGCCATGGGACTAGCGCTAACATGCTACGAGCAGTACTTC. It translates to CATERAAMGLALTCYEQYF.

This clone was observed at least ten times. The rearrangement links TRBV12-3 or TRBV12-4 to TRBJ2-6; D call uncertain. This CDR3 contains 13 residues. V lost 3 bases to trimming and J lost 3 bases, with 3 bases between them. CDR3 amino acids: CASSFRGANVLTF. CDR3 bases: TGTGCCAGCAGTTTTCGTGGGGCCAACGTCCTGACTTTC.

CDR3 DNA sequence: TGTGCCAGCAGCTCTAGACAGGAAACCTACGAGCAGTACTTC. Translated: CASSSRQETYEQYF. The gene calls are TRBV6-1 and TRBJ2-7, with a possible D match to TRBD1 (6 bases). Germline assignment: CDR1 MNHNS and CDR2 SASEGT. The CDR3 runs to 14 residues. Trimming left V 6 bases short and J 2 bases short, with 14 bases between.

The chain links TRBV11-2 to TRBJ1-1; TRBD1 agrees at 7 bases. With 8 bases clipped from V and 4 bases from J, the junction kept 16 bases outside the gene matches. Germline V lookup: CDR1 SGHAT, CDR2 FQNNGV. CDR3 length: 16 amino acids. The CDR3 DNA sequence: TGTGCCAGCTGGCGGACAGGTGGTATGGTGGGCACTGAAGCTTTCTTT. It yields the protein CASWRTGGMVGTEAFF. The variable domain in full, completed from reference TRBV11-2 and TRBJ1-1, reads EAGVAQSPRYKIIEKRQSVAFWCNPISGHATLYWYQQILGQGPKLLIQFQNNGVVDDSQLPKDRFSAERLKGVDSTLKIQPAKLEDSAVYLCASWRTGGMVGTEAFFGQGTRLTVV.

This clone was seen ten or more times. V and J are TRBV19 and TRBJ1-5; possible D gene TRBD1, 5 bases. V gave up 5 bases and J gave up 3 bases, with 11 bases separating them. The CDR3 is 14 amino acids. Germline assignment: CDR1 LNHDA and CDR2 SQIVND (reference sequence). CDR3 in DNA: TGTGCCAGTAGTCCGGGACGGATCAATCAGCCCCAGCATTTT. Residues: CASSPGRINQPQHF.

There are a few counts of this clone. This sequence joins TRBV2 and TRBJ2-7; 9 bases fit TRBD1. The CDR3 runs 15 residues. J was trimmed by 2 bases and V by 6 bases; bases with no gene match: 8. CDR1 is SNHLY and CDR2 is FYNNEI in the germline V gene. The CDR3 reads CASRRDRVLTYEQYF. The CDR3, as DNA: TGTGCCAGCAGGAGGGACAGGGTATTGACCTACGAGCAGTACTTC.

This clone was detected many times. The CDR3 protein is CASSDIRSEYATNEKLFF. In nucleotides, the CDR3 is TGTGCCAGCAGTGATATTAGGTCAGAATATGCAACTAATGAAAAACTGTTTTTT. The chain couples TRBV2 to TRBJ1-4; no definite D call. The ends were cut back, 3 bases at V and 0 bases at J, with 17 bases in the middle. The CDR3 totals 18 residues. The germline V gene has CDR1 SNHLY and CDR2 FYNNEI. Using reference TRBV2 and TRBJ1-4 for the parts outside the CDR3, the full variable domain is EPEVTQTPSHQVTQMGQEVILRCVPISNHLYFYWYRQILGQKVEFLVSFYNNEISEKSEIFDDQFSVERPDGSNFTLKIRSTKLEDSAMYFCASSDIRSEYATNEKLFFGSGTQLSVL.

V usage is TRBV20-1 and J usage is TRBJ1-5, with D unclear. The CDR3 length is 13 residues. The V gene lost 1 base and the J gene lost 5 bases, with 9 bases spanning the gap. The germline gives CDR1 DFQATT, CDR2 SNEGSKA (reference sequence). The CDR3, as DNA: TGCAGTGCTAGAGTTTCCCCGGATCAGCCCCAGCATTTT. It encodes CSARVSPDQPQHF.

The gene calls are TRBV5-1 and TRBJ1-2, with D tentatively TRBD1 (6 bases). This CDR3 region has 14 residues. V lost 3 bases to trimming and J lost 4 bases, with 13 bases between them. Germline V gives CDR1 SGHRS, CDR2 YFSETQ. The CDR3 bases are TGCGCCAGCAGCTCCCAACAGGGAGGCTATGGCTACACCTTC. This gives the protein CASSSQQGGYGYTF.

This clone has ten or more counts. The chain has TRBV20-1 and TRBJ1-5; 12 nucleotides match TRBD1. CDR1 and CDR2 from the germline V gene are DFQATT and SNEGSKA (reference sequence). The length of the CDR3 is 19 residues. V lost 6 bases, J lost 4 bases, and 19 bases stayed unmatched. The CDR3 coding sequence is TGCAGTGCGCCATCTACCGCCGGGACAGGGGGCGCGTGGAATCAGCCCCAGCATTTT. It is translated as CSAPSTAGTGGAWNQPQHF.

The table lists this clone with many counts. The CDR3 loop reads CSVEEGSGTHPSSYNEQFF. The DNA for the CDR3 is TGCAGCGTTGAAGAAGGTAGCGGGACCCACCCCAGCTCCTACAATGAGCAGTTCTTC. The V and J genes are TRBV29-1 and TRBJ2-1, with TRBD2 identical over 8 bases. Trimming cost V 0 bases and J 0 bases; bases outside gene matches: 13. The CDR3 spans 19 residues. Germline loops: CDR1 SQVTM, CDR2 ANQGSEA.

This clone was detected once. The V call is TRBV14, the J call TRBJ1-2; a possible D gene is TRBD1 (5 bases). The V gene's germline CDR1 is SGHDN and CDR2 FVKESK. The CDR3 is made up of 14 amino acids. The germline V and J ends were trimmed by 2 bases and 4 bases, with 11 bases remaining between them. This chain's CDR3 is CASSQSTASYGYTF. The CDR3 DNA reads TGTGCCAGCAGCCAATCGACAGCCTCCTATGGCTACACCTTC.

CDR3: CASSPRGAGVPQNEQYF. The CDR3 nucleotides are TGTGCCAGCAGCCCCCGGGGGGCGGGGGTCCCTCAGAACGAGCAGTACTTC. The chain links TRBV9 to TRBJ2-7; weak D call: TRBD2 (7 bases). Germline V gene lookup returns CDR1 SGDLS and CDR2 YYNGEE. CDR3 length: 17 residues. V shed 4 bases and J shed 5 bases, with 25 bases lying between them.

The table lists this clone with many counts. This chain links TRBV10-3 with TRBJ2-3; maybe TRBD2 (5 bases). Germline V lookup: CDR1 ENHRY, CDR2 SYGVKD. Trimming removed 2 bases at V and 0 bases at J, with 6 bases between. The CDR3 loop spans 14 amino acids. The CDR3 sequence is CAISERDSTDTQYF. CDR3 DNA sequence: TGTGCCATCAGTGAGCGGGATAGCACAGATACGCAGTATTTT.

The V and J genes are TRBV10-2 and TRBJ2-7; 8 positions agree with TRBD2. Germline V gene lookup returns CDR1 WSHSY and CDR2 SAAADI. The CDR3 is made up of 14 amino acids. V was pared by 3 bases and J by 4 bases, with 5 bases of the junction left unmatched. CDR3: CASSDIAGLYEQYF. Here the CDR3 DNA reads TGCGCCAGCAGTGATATAGCGGGACTTTACGAGCAGTACTTC.

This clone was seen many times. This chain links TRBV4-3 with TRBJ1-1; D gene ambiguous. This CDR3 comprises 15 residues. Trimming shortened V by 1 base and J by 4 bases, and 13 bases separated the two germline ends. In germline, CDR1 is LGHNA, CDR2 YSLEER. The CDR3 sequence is CASSQGFGGITEAFF. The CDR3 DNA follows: TGCGCCAGCAGCCAAGGTTTCGGCGGGATCACTGAAGCTTTCTTT.

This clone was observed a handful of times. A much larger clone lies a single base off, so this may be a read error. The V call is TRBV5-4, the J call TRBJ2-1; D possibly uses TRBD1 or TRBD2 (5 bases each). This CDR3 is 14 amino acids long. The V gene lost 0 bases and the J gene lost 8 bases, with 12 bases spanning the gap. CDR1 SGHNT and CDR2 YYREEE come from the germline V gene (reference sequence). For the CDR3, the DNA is TGTGCCAGCAGCTTGGAACCCGGGGCAGATGAGCAGTTCTTC. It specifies CASSLEPGADEQFF. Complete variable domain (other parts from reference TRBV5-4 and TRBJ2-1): ETGVTQSPTHLIKTRGQQVTLRCSSQSGHNTVSWYQQALGQGPQFIFQYYREEENGRGNFPPRFSGLQFPNYSSELNVNALELDDSALYLCASSLEPGADEQFFGPGTRLTVL.

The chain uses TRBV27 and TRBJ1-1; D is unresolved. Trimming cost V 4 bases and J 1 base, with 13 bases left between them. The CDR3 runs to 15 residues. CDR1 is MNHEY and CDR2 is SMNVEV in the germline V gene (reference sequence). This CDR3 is CASSSVETWNTEAFF. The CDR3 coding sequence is TGTGCCAGCAGTTCGGTGGAAACTTGGAACACTGAAGCTTTCTTT.

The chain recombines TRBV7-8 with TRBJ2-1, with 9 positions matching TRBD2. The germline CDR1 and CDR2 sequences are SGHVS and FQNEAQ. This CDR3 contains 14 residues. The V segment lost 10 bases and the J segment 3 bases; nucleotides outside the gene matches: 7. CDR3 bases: TGTGCCATTAGCGGGAGATTTGGCTACAATGAGCAGTTCTTC. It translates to CAISGRFGYNEQFF.

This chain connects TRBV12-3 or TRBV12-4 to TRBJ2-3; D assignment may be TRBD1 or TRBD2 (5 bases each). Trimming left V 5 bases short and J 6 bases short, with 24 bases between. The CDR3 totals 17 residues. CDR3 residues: CASSPVTSQGTADTQYF. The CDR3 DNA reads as TGTGCCAGCAGTCCCGTAACTAGTCAAGGGACCGCGGATACGCAGTATTTT.

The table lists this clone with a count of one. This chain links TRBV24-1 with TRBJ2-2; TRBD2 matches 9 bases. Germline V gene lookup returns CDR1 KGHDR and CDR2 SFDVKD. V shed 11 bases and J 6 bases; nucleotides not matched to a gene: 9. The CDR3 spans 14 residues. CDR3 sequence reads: CARCDEREAGELFF. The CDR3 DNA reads TGTGCCAGGTGTGATGAGCGGGAGGCCGGGGAGCTGTTTTTT.

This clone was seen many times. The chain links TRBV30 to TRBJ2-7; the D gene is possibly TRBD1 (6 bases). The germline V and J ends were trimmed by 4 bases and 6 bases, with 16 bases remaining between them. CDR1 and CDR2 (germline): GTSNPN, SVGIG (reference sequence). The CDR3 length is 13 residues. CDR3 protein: CAWTIGGRGEQYF. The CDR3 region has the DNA TGTGCCTGGACGATTGGGGGCAGAGGCGAGCAGTACTTC.

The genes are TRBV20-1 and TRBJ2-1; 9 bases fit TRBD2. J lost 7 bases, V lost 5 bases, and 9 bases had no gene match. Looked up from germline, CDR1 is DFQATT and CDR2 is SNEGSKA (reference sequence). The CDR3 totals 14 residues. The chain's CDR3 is CSASPGLAMNEQFF. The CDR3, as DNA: TGCAGTGCTTCCCCGGGACTAGCAATGAATGAGCAGTTCTTC.

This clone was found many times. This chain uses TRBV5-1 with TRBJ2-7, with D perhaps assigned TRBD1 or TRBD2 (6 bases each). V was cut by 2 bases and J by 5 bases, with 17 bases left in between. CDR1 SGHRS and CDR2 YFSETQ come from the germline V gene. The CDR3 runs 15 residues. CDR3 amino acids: CASSFRGPGEDEQYF. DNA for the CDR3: TGCGCCAGCAGCTTCCGCGGGCCAGGGGAGGACGAGCAGTACTTC.